Listed here are 12 T cell receptor beta chains from one sample, sequenced in a study of T cell responses to AZD1222 COVID-19 vaccine. Assay: immunoSEQ multiplex PCR; the TCRdb copy retains only in-frame clones and omits some. The sample contains 100,000 to 130,000 clones, around 83% of which appear only once. Sequencing was performed on peripheral blood, taken on day 0 of AZD1222 vaccination. The receptor source for this set is an adult in good health.

This clone was observed once. The chain uses TRBV7-2 and TRBJ2-7; TRBD1 or TRBD2 may be the D gene (5 bases each). The V and J ends lost 1 base and 4 bases respectively, with 14 bases between them. CDR1 is SGHTA and CDR2 is FQGNSA in the germline V gene. The CDR3 consists of 15 residues. CDR3 loop: CASSLDGDGSYEQYF. In DNA, the CDR3 is TGTGCCAGCAGCTTAGATGGGGACGGCTCATACGAGCAGTACTTC.

The genes are TRBV25-1 and TRBJ2-2; 11 nucleotides agree with TRBD1. V shed 6 bases and J 6 bases; nucleotides not matched to a gene: 9. CDR1 and CDR2 (germline): MGHDK, SYGVNS. The CDR3 consists of 16 residues. The CDR3, as DNA: TGTGCCAGCAGCCGCGGGGACAGGGGGTGGGCCGGGGAGCTGTTTTTT. This translates into CASSRGDRGWAGELFF.

The gene calls are TRBV12-3 or TRBV12-4 and TRBJ1-2; the D is unclear. V was shortened by 6 bases and J by 8 bases, with 7 bases between the two germline ends. The CDR3 covers 10 residues. CDR3: CASSLWGYTF. The CDR3 coding sequence is TGTGCCAGCAGCCTTTGGGGCTACACCTTC.

The genes are TRBV6-5 and TRBJ2-2, with unresolved D. Trimming removed 6 bases at V and 3 bases at J, with 8 bases between. The CDR3 consists of 13 residues. Germline values: CDR1 MNHEY, CDR2 SVGAGI. In DNA, the CDR3 is TGTGCCAGCAGAACGGGTGACACCGGGGAGCTGTTTTTT. It translates to CASRTGDTGELFF.

The chain recombines TRBV7-2 with TRBJ2-7; TRBD1 matches at 8 bases. CDR3 length: 16 residues. Germline values: CDR1 SGHTA, CDR2 FQGNSA. The ends lost 5 bases at V and 4 bases at J; junction bases unmatched: 13. The CDR3 protein is CASSKAGTGNSYEQYF. CDR3 nucleotides: TGTGCCAGCAGCAAGGCGGGGACAGGAAACTCGTACGAGCAGTACTTC. The full variable domain, in which reference TRBV7-2 and TRBJ2-7 provide the parts outside the CDR3, is GAGVSQSPSNKVTEKGKDVELRCDPISGHTALYWYRQSLGQGLEFLIYFQGNSAPDKSGLPSDRFSAERTGGSVSTLTIQRTQQEDSAVYLCASSKAGTGNSYEQYFGPGTRLTVT.

This clone was observed a single time. V is TRBV19 and J is TRBJ2-1, with TRBD2 identical over 8 bases. The germline V gene has CDR1 LNHDA and CDR2 SQIVND (reference sequence). This CDR3 spans 15 amino acids. J was trimmed by 9 bases and V by 3 bases; bases with no gene match: 10. The CDR3 coding sequence is TGTGCCAGTAGTATTTCAGCGGGGGCGTTCATTGAGCAGTTCTTC. Its protein is CASSISAGAFIEQFF.

This sequence joins TRBV11-1 and TRBJ1-2; D might be TRBD1 (5 bases). Germline CDR1 SGHAT, CDR2 FQDESV (reference sequence). The CDR3 is 15 amino acids. V lost 2 bases and J lost 3, with 13 bases in between. Here the CDR3 reads CASSLTPGGDYGYTF. DNA of the CDR3: TGTGCCAGCAGCTTAACCCCAGGAGGGGACTATGGCTACACCTTC.

This chain joins TRBV21-1 and TRBJ1-4; the D call of TRBD1 is as the table states it, not checked on the DNA. TRBV21-1 is designated a pseudogene. The CDR3 consists of 15 residues. CDR3 protein: CASSKRGQGDEKLFF. For the CDR3, the DNA is TGTGCCAGCAGCAAGCGGGGACAGGGGGATGAAAAACTGTTTTTT.

The V and J genes are TRBV7-2 and TRBJ1-5, with a possible D match to TRBD1 (5 bases). The V end was cut by 2 bases, the J end by 3 bases, with 14 bases between. The CDR3 runs 16 residues. Germline V gene lookup returns CDR1 SGHTA and CDR2 FQGNSA. For the CDR3, the DNA is TGTGCCAGCAGCTTAAACAGCAGGGATAACAATCAGCCCCAGCATTTT. Its protein is CASSLNSRDNNQPQHF.

This chain uses TRBV7-9 with TRBJ2-3, with no clear D. The germline V gene has CDR1 SEHNR and CDR2 FQNEAQ (reference sequence). There are 15 residues in the CDR3. V was clipped by 5 bases and J by 1 base, with 13 bases between them. The CDR3 DNA is TGTGCCAGCAGCCGGTCCCTCTCTGGCACAGATACGCAGTATTTT. Translating it yields CASSRSLSGTDTQYF.

The chain combines TRBV5-1 with TRBJ1-2, with D perhaps matching TRBD1 (6 bases). The V end lost 3 bases, the J end lost 3 bases, and 18 bases lay between the germline ends. The germline V gene has CDR1 SGHRS and CDR2 YFSETQ. The CDR3 totals 16 residues. CDR3 protein: CASSSEGRGADYGYTF. CDR3 bases: TGCGCCAGCAGCTCCGAGGGGAGGGGGGCTGACTATGGCTACACCTTC.

The chain combines TRBV5-1 with TRBJ1-4; TRBD1 agrees at 10 bases. The germline CDR1 and CDR2 sequences are SGHRS and YFSETQ. This CDR3 contains 14 residues. Trimming took 4 bases from V and 7 from J; bases not matched to a gene: 4. The CDR3 nucleotides are TGCGCCAGCAGCCCAGGACAGGGGGGTGAAAAACTGTTTTTT. It encodes CASSPGQGGEKLFF.